The next 20 T cell receptor beta chains were all read from a single sample in a study of human T cells and chemical hapten exposure. In TCRdb, the RACE reads were re-called with MiXCR into one record per CDR3 protein. This table holds more than 300,000 distinct CDR3 sequences, around 5.5% found once. Time point described: pre-sensitization, week 0. Treatment given: therapeutic diphenylcyclopropenone sensitization with weekly scalp DPC. The source material was whole blood, sampled in connection with sensitization to the hapten diphenylcyclopropenone (DPC). Every receptor here comes from a woman younger than 35 with alopecia areata. Some clones in this sample may be carry-over from other donors' samples.

CDR3 coding DNA: TGTGCCAGCAGTTTTCTAGCGGGGGAGACAACTAGCACAGATACGCAGTATTTT. Protein: CASSFLAGETTSTDTQYF. The chain employs TRBV6-2 or TRBV6-3 and TRBJ2-3; 10 positions agree with TRBD2. The CDR3 has 18 residues. Germline values: CDR1 MNHEY, CDR2 SVGEGT. Trimming took 4 bases from V and 0 from J; bases not matched to a gene: 10.

This clonotype was recorded a few times. The V and J genes are TRBV12-3 or TRBV12-4 and TRBJ2-5; either TRBD1 or TRBD2 may fit D (5 bases each). Trimming pared 6 bases from V and 9 bases from J, leaving 14 bases between. This CDR3 region has 12 residues. CDR3: CASSPLLGAQYF. The CDR3 DNA reads as TGTGCCAGCAGCCCTCTTCTGGGGGCCCAGTACTTC.

The table lists this clonotype with a few counts. The chain has TRBV12-3 or TRBV12-4 and TRBJ1-1; no clear D. Between the trimmed V and J ends, which lost 5 bases and 2 bases, there was a span of 12 bases. The length of the CDR3 is 14 residues. CDR3 loop: CASSNSVGNTEAFF. In DNA form, the CDR3 reads TGTGCCAGCAGTAACTCCGTCGGAAACACTGAAGCTTTCTTT.

The chain employs TRBV20-1 and TRBJ2-5; the D is unclear. V lost 1 base to trimming and J lost 7 bases, with 7 bases between them. The CDR3 loop spans 11 amino acids. Germline CDR1 and CDR2: DFQATT and SNEGSKA (reference sequence). CDR3 loop: CSARVMGTQYF. The CDR3 DNA follows: TGCAGTGCTAGAGTTATGGGGACCCAGTACTTC.

The chain combines TRBV3-1 with TRBJ2-5; possibly TRBD2 for D (6 bases). The V and J ends lost 1 base and 5 bases respectively, with 11 bases between them. Germline-derived CDR1 and CDR2 are LGHDT and YNNKEL (reference sequence). This CDR3 is 14 amino acids long. CDR3 in DNA: TGTGCCAGCAGCCAAGTCGGACGGGGGGAGACCCAGTACTTC. Translating it yields CASSQVGRGETQYF.

This clonotype was seen a handful of times. J is TRBJ2-5 and V is TRBV6-2 or TRBV6-3; D gene ambiguous. CDR3 length: 14 amino acids. V was clipped by 0 bases and J by 7 bases, with 12 bases between them. Germline CDR1 is MNHEY and CDR2 is SVGEGT. CDR3 region: CASSYSSPGRTQYF. The DNA for the CDR3 is TGTGCCAGCAGTTACTCGAGTCCGGGCCGGACCCAGTACTTC.

CDR3 sequence (DNA): TGTGCCAGCAGCCAAGGCAGGGCTGCCTACAATGAGCAGTTCTTC. Translation: CASSQGRAAYNEQFF. The J gene is TRBJ2-1, the V gene TRBV16; TRBD1 is a possible D gene (5 bases). There are 15 residues in the CDR3. Germline V CDR1 and CDR2: KGHSY, FQNENV. Between the trimmed V and J ends, which lost 2 bases and 2 bases, there was a span of 10 bases.

This clonotype showed up many times. The chain combines TRBV27 with TRBJ2-3; possible D gene TRBD1, 6 bases. The length of the CDR3 is 16 residues. V was shortened by 6 bases and J by 3 bases, with 19 bases between the two germline ends. CDR1 and CDR2 (germline): MNHEY, SMNVEV (reference sequence). CDR3 region: CASRKGDRGRTDTQYF. CDR3 nucleotide sequence: TGTGCCAGCAGAAAGGGGGATAGGGGAAGAACAGATACGCAGTATTTT.

This chain joins TRBV27 and TRBJ1-1, with D perhaps TRBD1 (6 bases). The V gene's germline CDR1 is MNHEY and CDR2 SMNVEV (reference sequence). V gave up 6 bases and J gave up 11 bases, with 13 bases separating them. The CDR3 totals 11 residues. The CDR3 DNA reads TGTGCCAGCAGACAGGGTAGTGCGGCTTTCTTT. Translating gives CASRQGSAAFF.

This clonotype was picked up a small number of times. The rearrangement uses TRBV12-3 or TRBV12-4 and TRBJ2-5; the D gene is possibly TRBD1 (5 bases). This CDR3 comprises 15 residues. The V and J ends lost 5 bases and 2 bases respectively, with 15 bases between them. The CDR3 sequence: CASSPTFRQQETQYF. CDR3 coding DNA: TGTGCCAGCAGTCCCACATTCCGACAGCAAGAGACCCAGTACTTC.

This clonotype was counted a few times. The chain couples TRBV4-1 to TRBJ1-3; D remains unclear. V lost 0 bases and J lost 10, with 10 bases in between. This CDR3 spans 13 amino acids. CDR1 and CDR2 from the germline V gene are MGHRA and YSYEKL. CDR3 nucleotides: TGCGCCAGCAGCCAAGACGGTCCGGGGACCATATATTTT. Its protein product is CASSQDGPGTIYF.

V gene TRBV20-1 combines with J gene TRBJ2-7; the match to TRBD2 covers 9 bases. CDR1 is DFQATT and CDR2 is SNEGSKA in the germline V gene (reference sequence). The CDR3 has 18 residues. V was pared by 0 bases and J by 0 bases, with 12 bases of the junction left unmatched. The CDR3 DNA follows: TGCAGTGCTAGAGATTCGAGACTAGCGGATAAAAGCTCCTACGAGCAGTACTTC. Translation: CSARDSRLADKSSYEQYF.

The sample holds many counts of this clonotype. The J gene is TRBJ1-3, the V gene TRBV12-3 or TRBV12-4; D is undetermined. V lost 6 bases, J lost 0 bases, and 0 bases lay in between. The CDR3 consists of 11 residues. CDR3 residues: CASSSGNTIYF. The CDR3 bases are TGTGCCAGCAGCTCTGGAAACACCATATATTTT.

The genes are TRBV11-2 and TRBJ2-5; TRBD2 matches 10 bases. CDR3 length: 15 amino acids. The germline V gene has CDR1 SGHAT and CDR2 FQNNGV. J was trimmed by 5 bases and V by 5 bases; bases with no gene match: 8. The CDR3 loop is CASSPQRGGGETQYF. For the CDR3, the DNA is TGTGCCAGCAGCCCTCAGCGGGGGGGCGGGGAGACCCAGTACTTC.

Of note for this clonotype: A much larger clone lies one base from this, so it may be a read error. The rearrangement links TRBV28 to TRBJ2-6; TRBD1 or TRBD2 may be the D gene (5 bases each). The CDR3 length is 14 residues. The germline V gene encodes CDR1 MDHEN and CDR2 SYDVKM. CDR3 bases: TGTGCCAGCTCCAATAACGTCGGGGCCAACGTCCTGCCTTTC. Its protein is CASSNNVGANVLPF.

The genes are TRBV7-2 and TRBJ2-1, with 14 bases lining up with TRBD2. The germline V gene encodes CDR1 SGHTA and CDR2 FQGNSA. V trimming: 4 bases; J trimming: 10 bases; junction bases outside the gene matches: 9. There are 16 residues in the CDR3. The CDR3 nucleotides read TGTGCCAGCAGCTCGAAGACTAGCGGGGGGGCGCGAGAGCAGTTCTTC. Residues: CASSSKTSGGAREQFF.

This chain links TRBV5-5 with TRBJ1-4; possible D gene TRBD1, 5 bases. The CDR3 is made up of 15 amino acids. The germline V gene has CDR1 SGHKS and CDR2 YYEKEE (reference sequence). V was trimmed by 4 bases and J by 4 bases, leaving 14 bases between them. CDR3 bases: TGTGCCAGCAGCGGAGGGGCGATTAGTAATGAAAAACTGTTTTTT. Residues: CASSGGAISNEKLFF.

This clonotype has at least ten counts. The rearrangement joins TRBV29-1 to TRBJ2-2, with 11 bases identical to TRBD2. Looked up from germline, CDR1 is SQVTM and CDR2 is ANQGSEA. The CDR3 consists of 16 residues. Trimming removed 7 bases from V and 7 bases from J; junction bases left unmatched: 14. The DNA for the CDR3 is TGCAGCGCTCTAAAAGGGACTAGCGGTACCGGCGGGGAGCTGTTTTTT. Residues: CSALKGTSGTGGELFF.

The table lists this clonotype with many counts. This chain joins TRBV11-2 and TRBJ2-3; either TRBD1 or TRBD2 may fit D (6 bases each). This CDR3 comprises 15 residues. V was pared by 4 bases and J by 5 bases, with 16 bases between. The germline V gene encodes CDR1 SGHAT and CDR2 FQNNGV. The CDR3 reads CASSSSSGAQDTQYF. The CDR3 DNA reads TGTGCCAGCAGCTCTAGCTCGGGGGCTCAAGATACGCAGTATTTT. The full variable domain, completed using reference TRBV11-2 and TRBJ2-3, is EAGVAQSPRYKIIEKRQSVAFWCNPISGHATLYWYQQILGQGPKLLIQFQNNGVVDDSQLPKDRFSAERLKGVDSTLKIQPAKLEDSAVYLCASSSSSGAQDTQYFGPGTRLTVL.

This clonotype was observed at least ten times. The chain links TRBV12-3 or TRBV12-4 to TRBJ2-7; D uncertain. The CDR3 runs 15 residues. The germline V and J ends were trimmed by 5 bases and 7 bases, with 21 bases remaining between them. The CDR3 DNA reads as TGTGCCAGCAGTGAGCGAGCTGAACGGAATGTTGAGCAGTACTTC. It yields the protein CASSERAERNVEQYF.